This TCR beta chain stems from a study of T cell responses to AZD1222 COVID-19 vaccine. Study at large: Second doses were pooled across both intervals (about 4 or about 12 weeks).

The study, taken as a whole, reports: Compared with day 0, the breadth and depth of the Spike-specific TCR repertoire rose significantly after two doses of AZD1222. Per reports, nearly half of all spike-specific TCRs target regions that are unmutated in variants. Donors in the cohort were predominantly white British and more often female, and clonal diversity was possibly underestimated.

This table comes from immunoSEQ multiplex PCR, and its TCRdb copy is limited to in-frame clones, with some not included. The sample yields more than 110,000 clones, over 85% seen once. This clone appeared a single time. Its antigen is as yet unknown. This specimen consisted of peripheral blood, obtained on day 0 of AZD1222 vaccination. The sequence was obtained from an adult in good health.

The CDR3 region has the DNA TGTGCCAGTAGTGCCCGACAGGGAGGGAGGGGCGATGGCTACACCTTC. It translates to CASSARQGGRGDGYTF. This chain uses TRBV19 with TRBJ1-2; 7 bases line up with TRBD1. Germline loops: CDR1 LNHDA, CDR2 SQIVND (reference sequence). The CDR3 spans 16 residues. The junction had 15 bases not matched to a gene; V was cut back by 5 bases and J by 6 bases.